A selection of T cell receptor beta chains follows, all from one sample in a study of long-term antiretroviral therapy in people with HIV. The data were produced by immunoSEQ multiplex PCR, yet TCRdb's version contains in-frame clones alone and is incomplete. The sample comprises roughly 20,000 clones, approximately 79% of which are singletons, and 9% to 15% rests with the top ten. The material was unsorted PBMCs, obtained less than 1.8 years before starting antiretroviral therapy. Receptor source: a woman in her thirties or forties with HIV. Each CDR3 is given with its conserved first and last residue. D genes are given only for firm matches. Size is omitted from some rows. Given values are once, few, many or a class for expanded clones.

clone_size j_call v_call d_call cdr3_nt cdr3_aa
- TRBJ1-2 TRBV18 - TGTGCCAGCTCACCAGGACAGATACTCAAGAACTATGGCTACACCTTC CASSPGQILKNYGYTF
- TRBJ2-6 TRBV7-8 - TGTGCCAGCAGCCGCTTGACCTCTGGGGCCAACGTCCTGACTTTC CASSRLTSGANVLTF
- TRBJ1-3 TRBV7-2 - TGTGCCAGCAGCTCTAGACAGAGGGACTTCGGAAACACCATATATTTT CASSSRQRDFGNTIYF
- TRBJ2-6 TRBV7-2 TRBD1 TGTGCCAGCACACGACAGGGGGCTGGGGCCAACGTCCTGACTTTC CASTRQGAGANVLTF
few TRBJ2-3 TRBV10-2 - TGCGCCAGCAGTGATGGGGCGGCAGCACTCACAGATACGCAGTATTTT CASSDGAAALTDTQYF
few TRBJ1-6 TRBV28 - TGTGCCAGCAGTTTTATCCCGGGAGGGGATTCACCCCTCCACTTT CASSFIPGGDSPLHF
- TRBJ1-2 TRBV20-1 - TGCAGTGCCACCTTAACGGACGGCTACACCTTC CSATLTDGYTF
- TRBJ2-7 TRBV11-3 - TGTGCCAGCAGCCCTGGGGGGACAGAATCCTACGAGCAGTACTTC CASSPGGTESYEQYF
- TRBJ1-5 TRBV18 - TGTGCCAGCTCAAACTCGGACAGTCATAGCAATCAGCCCCAGCATTTT CASSNSDSHSNQPQHF
few TRBJ1-5 TRBV5-1 - TGCGCCAGCAGTTATACAGGGCTGGGGGATCCCCAGCATTTT CASSYTGLGDPQHF
- TRBJ1-5 TRBV4-2 - TGTGCCAGCAGCCAAATCAATCAGCCCCAGCATTTT CASSQINQPQHF
few TRBJ1-1 TRBV5-1 TRBD1 TGCGCCAGCAGCGGGAGGACAGGGGTAGAGACTGAAGCTTTCTTT CASSGRTGVETEAFF